These T cell receptor beta chains were read from a single sample in a study of blood T cells in healthy people across ages. TCRdb called the 5' RACE reads again in MiXCR, with one record for every CDR3 protein. In the table there are some 550,000 distinct CDR3 sequences, about 45% of which are singletons. Source material: blood. The receptors here all came from an elderly man in good health. Each CDR3 is given with its conserved first and last residue. The D gene is left open where the match is weak. The listing skips clone size in some rows; elsewhere it reads once, few, many or a size class.

size,J,V,D,DNA,CDR3
NA,TRBJ1-4,TRBV7-9,NA,TGTGCCAGCAGCCCCGGGGGCGTTTATGAAAAACTGTTTTTT,CASSPGGVYEKLFF
NA,TRBJ1-1,TRBV19,NA,TGTGCCAGTAGTTACTCCTCTTGGGGGAGCACTGAAGCTTTCTTT,CASSYSSWGSTEAFF
few,TRBJ2-1,TRBV10-3,TRBD2,TGTGCCATCAGTGAGGGACTAGCCAATGAGCAGTTCTTC,CAISEGLANEQFF
NA,TRBJ1-1,TRBV12-3/TRBV12-4,NA,TGTGCCAGCAGTTTTTGGGGGCCGGACACTGAAGCTTTCTTT,CASSFWGPDTEAFF
NA,TRBJ2-4,TRBV9,TRBD2,TGTGCCAGCAGCGAAGCGGGAGTTAACGACATTCAGTACTTC,CASSEAGVNDIQYF
few,TRBJ2-1,TRBV5-1,TRBD2,TGCGCCAGCAGCTTGAGGGAGCGGGAGGTCCCGAATGAGCAGTTCTTC,CASSLREREVPNEQFF
NA,TRBJ2-1,TRBV6-5,TRBD1,TGTGCCAGCAGTTCTGGGGACAGCTACAAGGAGCAGTTCTTC,CASSSGDSYKEQFF
NA,TRBJ2-5,TRBV9,NA,TGTGCCAGCAGCGTAACCAAAGATGGAGAGACCCAGTACTTC,CASSVTKDGETQYF
few,TRBJ1-5,TRBV20-1,NA,TGCAGTGCTAGACCTGTCGGGCTCGGCAATCAGCCCCAGCATTTT,CSARPVGLGNQPQHF
few,TRBJ2-1,TRBV9,NA,TGTGCCAGCAGCCCATCACTTTCCAAACTCTCCTACAATGAGCAGTTCTTC,CASSPSLSKLSYNEQFF
NA,TRBJ1-4,TRBV6-1,TRBD1,TGTGCCAGCAGTGAAGATGGACAGGGAACTGAAAAACTGTTTTTT,CASSEDGQGTEKLFF
NA,TRBJ2-5,TRBV9,NA,TGTGCCAGCAGCGCGCTCCCCCAAGAGACCCAGTACTTC,CASSALPQETQYF
NA,TRBJ2-1,TRBV20-1,NA,TGCAGTGCTAGAGATGAGAGATCCTATGAGCAGTTCTTC,CSARDERSYEQFF
few,TRBJ1-2,TRBV4-3,NA,TGCGCCAGCAGCCAAGAAGGGTCAGCTTATGGCTACACCTTC,CASSQEGSAYGYTF
many,TRBJ2-1,TRBV29-1,NA,TGCAGCGGGGTTAGACATAACGGCTACAATGAGCAGTTCTTC,CSGVRHNGYNEQFF
NA,TRBJ1-2,TRBV27,TRBD1,TGTGCCAGCAGTCCTCGGACAGGGGGCCTAGCTAACTATGGCTACACCTTC,CASSPRTGGLANYGYTF
NA,TRBJ2-3,TRBV20-1,TRBD2,TGCAGTGCCGGATCCGCCGGGCTAGCGGGACGCACAGATACGCGGTATTTT,CSAGSAGLAGRTDTRYF
NA,TRBJ2-7,TRBV7-2,NA,TGTGCCAGCAGCTCCCACGGCCGCCTCGAGCAGTACTTC,CASSSHGRLEQYF
few,TRBJ2-7,TRBV7-2,NA,TGTGCCAGCAGCACCCGGACAGCCGAGCAGTACTTC,CASSTRTAEQYF
NA,TRBJ2-4,TRBV6-2/TRBV6-3,TRBD2,TGTGCCAGCAGCCCCATACTAGCGGGAGCCACAAGACAAAACATTCAGTACTTC,CASSPILAGATRQNIQYF
NA,TRBJ2-7,TRBV12-3/TRBV12-4,NA,TGTACCAGCAGTTTGGCCCATTCCTACGAGCAGTACTTC,CTSSLAHSYEQYF
NA,TRBJ2-3,TRBV28,NA,TGTGCCGGCAACACCGGGGCCACAGATACGCAGTATTTT,CAGNTGATDTQYF
few,TRBJ2-7,TRBV7-2,NA,TGTGCCAGCAGGGCCGACACGATCTACGAGCAGTACTTC,CASRADTIYEQYF
few,TRBJ2-7,TRBV5-1,NA,TGCGCCAGCAGCAGCGGGCCGGGGCCCTACGAGCAGTACTTC,CASSSGPGPYEQYF
NA,TRBJ1-2,TRBV4-3,NA,TGCGCCAGCAGCCAAGGTATAGGGCTCAGATATGGCTACACCTTC,CASSQGIGLRYGYTF
many,TRBJ2-3,TRBV4-3,NA,TGCGCCAGCAGCCAAGATTGGGGGCGAGATACGCAGTATTTT,CASSQDWGRDTQYF
few,TRBJ1-1,TRBV2,NA,TGTGCCAGCAGTGAGTGGGACGACATGAACACTGAAGCTTTCTTT,CASSEWDDMNTEAFF
NA,TRBJ2-3,TRBV6-2/TRBV6-3,TRBD2,TGTGCCAGCACCGTAGCGGGGAGAATCTCAGATACGCAGTATTTT,CASTVAGRISDTQYF
NA,TRBJ2-6,TRBV7-2,NA,TGTGCCAGCAGCTTAGTCTGGGGGTCCGGCTCTGGGGCCAACGTCCTGACTTTC,CASSLVWGSGSGANVLTF
few,TRBJ2-5,TRBV5-5,TRBD1,TGTGCCAGCAGCATGACAGGGGCCCTTGAGACCCAGTACTTC,CASSMTGALETQYF
once,TRBJ2-7,TRBV7-2,TRBD1,TGTGCCAGCAGCCAGGGGGTAATAAACTCTCTGAGCTCCTACGAGCAGTACTTC,CASSQGVINSLSSYEQYF
NA,TRBJ2-3,TRBV20-1,NA,TGCAGTGCTAGACGCGGTTTGGAGTATTTT,CSARRGLEYF
NA,TRBJ2-7,TRBV12-3/TRBV12-4,NA,TGTGCCAGCAGCTTAAGGGGCAGCTTCTACGAGCAGTACTTC,CASSLRGSFYEQYF
NA,TRBJ1-4,TRBV11-2,NA,TGTGCCAGCAGCTTATGGGTGGGACAAGAGGCTAATGAAAAACTGTTTTTT,CASSLWVGQEANEKLFF
few,TRBJ1-1,TRBV19,NA,TGTGCCAGTAGGTACTACAGGAACACTGAAGCTTTCTTT,CASRYYRNTEAFF
few,TRBJ2-1,TRBV20-1,NA,TGCAGTGCTAGTCTTAGCGGAGGGGGGCAGTTCTTC,CSASLSGGGQFF
NA,TRBJ1-5,TRBV6-2/TRBV6-3,NA,TGTGCCAGCAGTTACTCCAGGGTTGGCAATCAGCCCCAGCATTTT,CASSYSRVGNQPQHF
NA,TRBJ1-6,TRBV20-1,NA,TGCAGTGCTAGAGGCCCAAATAATTCACCCCTCCACTTT,CSARGPNNSPLHF
NA,TRBJ2-7,TRBV6-6,NA,TGTGCCAGCAGTAGCAGTCCTACATATGAGCAGTACTTC,CASSSSPTYEQYF
NA,TRBJ2-3,TRBV27,NA,TGTGCCAGCAGTAACCTCCAAGAAGGTCCAGATACGCAGTATTTT,CASSNLQEGPDTQYF